These 8 T cell receptor beta chains came from one sample sequenced in a study of STAT3 mutations in large granular lymphocyte leukemia. Method: immunoSEQ multiplex PCR; TCRdb's copy keeps in-frame clones and lacks some. The table shows around 39,000 clones, with roughly 88% occurring only once. Their recognized antigens are unknown. Points from the study as a whole: At least one immunodominant TCR beta clonotype appeared in every T-cell large granular lymphocyte leukemia patient.

Specimen: PBMCs. Receptors originate from a human donor with T large granular lymphocyte leukemia. Some clones in this sample may be carry-over from other donors' samples.

The V gene is TRBV7-2, the J gene TRBJ2-5; a weak D match, TRBD2 (5 bases). The CDR3 length is 15 residues. Germline lookup yields CDR1 SGHTA and CDR2 FQGNSA. The V end lost 7 bases, the J end lost 1 base, and 16 bases lay between the germline ends. The CDR3 DNA follows: TGTGCCAGCATCAGGTCTACGGGGAGCCAAGAGACCCAGTACTTC. Translated: CASIRSTGSQETQYF.

The chain carries TRBV5-1 and TRBJ1-1; D remains ambiguous. CDR3 length: 14 amino acids. Trimming took 0 bases from V and 1 from J, leaving 7 bases between them. Germline assignment: CDR1 SGHRS and CDR2 YFSETQ. The CDR3 DNA reads TGCGCCAGCAGCTTGGTAGAGGGGAACACTGAAGCTTTCTTT. Amino acid sequence: CASSLVEGNTEAFF.

The CDR3 loop reads CASTSGLTDSGNTIYF. The CDR3 DNA reads as TGTGCCAGCACCAGTGGCCTGACAGACTCTGGAAACACCATATATTTT. J is TRBJ1-3 and V is TRBV6-6; D possibly corresponds to TRBD1 (5 bases). From germline, CDR1 is MNHNY and CDR2 SVGAGI (reference sequence). The CDR3 runs to 16 residues. Trimming removed 7 bases at V and 0 bases at J, with 16 bases between.

The rearrangement uses TRBV18 and TRBJ2-3; 7 bases align to TRBD1. Germline V gives CDR1 KGHSH, CDR2 LQKENI. The CDR3 has 16 amino acids. The J segment lost 1 base and the V segment lost 5 bases, leaving 9 bases of the junction unmatched. CDR3 DNA sequence: TGTGCCAGCTCAACTTTGACAGGGACCGGCACAGATACGCAGTATTTT. The encoded protein is CASSTLTGTGTDTQYF.

The chain joins TRBV15 to TRBJ2-7; D gene uncertain. CDR3 length: 13 residues. The V and J ends lost 0 bases and 2 bases respectively, with 5 bases between them. Germline lookup yields CDR1 LNHNV and CDR2 YYDKDF (reference sequence). The CDR3 here is CATSRDLTYEQYF. As DNA, the CDR3 is TGTGCCACCAGCAGAGATCTAACCTACGAGCAGTACTTC. The full variable domain, in which reference TRBV15 and TRBJ2-7 provide the parts outside the CDR3, is DAMVIQNPRYQVTQFGKPVTLSCSQTLNHNVMYWYQQKSSQAPKLLFHYYDKDFNNEADTPDNFQSRRPNTSFCFLDIRSPGLGDTAMYLCATSRDLTYEQYFGPGTRLTVT.

The chain joins TRBV19 to TRBJ1-6; D is undetermined. Germline V gives CDR1 LNHDA, CDR2 SQIVND (reference sequence). This CDR3 has 13 residues. The germline V and J ends were trimmed by 3 bases and 14 bases, with 14 bases remaining between them. The CDR3 DNA is TGTGCCAGTAGTATCTCCCTCGGATCAACCCTCCACTTT. Translation: CASSISLGSTLHF.

The chain employs TRBV6-5 and TRBJ2-7; 8 bases agree with TRBD1. Per the germline V gene, CDR1 is MNHEY and CDR2 is SVGAGI. V was pared by 5 bases and J by 2 bases, with 5 bases of the junction left unmatched. The CDR3 consists of 14 residues. The CDR3 reads CASSRDRPPYEQYF. The DNA of the CDR3 is TGTGCCAGCAGTCGGGACAGGCCACCCTACGAGCAGTACTTC.

This clone was detected once. The rearrangement uses TRBV5-4 and TRBJ1-2; 7 bases match TRBD1. J lost 0 bases, V lost 0 bases, and 2 bases had no gene match. CDR3 length: 15 residues. Germline V gene data show CDR1 as SGHNT and CDR2 as YYREEE (reference sequence). Here the CDR3 reads CASSLVDRANYGYTF. CDR3 sequence (DNA): TGTGCCAGCAGCTTGGTCGACAGGGCTAACTATGGCTACACCTTC.